Listed here are 16 T cell receptor beta chains from one sample, sequenced in a study of blood T cell repertoires in COVID-19. The table came from immunoSEQ multiplex PCR; TCRdb's copy has only in-frame clones and leaves some out. This sample has about 300,000 clones; more than 75% occur once, and the top ten carry more than 9%. Sequencing was performed on PBMCs or T cells enriched from blood (not recorded which). The receptor source for this set is a young woman who had recovered from COVID-19.

The chain uses TRBV24-1 and TRBJ2-2; D is ambiguous. Trimming shortened V by 3 bases and J by 8 bases, and 9 bases separated the two germline ends. This CDR3 contains 13 residues. CDR1 and CDR2 (germline): KGHDR, SFDVKD. CDR3 sequence reads: CATSDARRGELFF. CDR3 DNA: TGTGCCACCAGTGATGCGAGGAGAGGGGAGCTGTTTTTT.

This clone was detected only once. The gene calls are TRBV5-1 and TRBJ2-1; D possibly corresponds to TRBD2 (6 bases). The ends were cut back, 5 bases at V and 4 bases at J, with 16 bases in the middle. Germline V gives CDR1 SGHRS, CDR2 YFSETQ. The CDR3 runs 15 residues. The CDR3 bases are TGCGCCAGCAGTCGTGACTGGGGGGATTACAATGAGCAGTTCTTC. Protein product: CASSRDWGDYNEQFF.

V gene TRBV4-2 combines with J gene TRBJ1-1, with 7 nucleotides matching TRBD1. V lost 0 bases, J lost 1 base, and 5 bases stayed unmatched. The length of the CDR3 is 16 residues. Germline-derived CDR1 and CDR2 are LGHNA and YNFKEQ. CDR3 residues: CASSQDTGQKNTEAFF. The CDR3 DNA reads as TGTGCCAGCAGCCAAGATACGGGACAGAAGAACACTGAAGCTTTCTTT.

This clone was counted a few times. The chain joins TRBV19 to TRBJ2-2; possible D gene TRBD2, 7 bases. The V gene's germline CDR1 is LNHDA and CDR2 SQIVND (reference sequence). CDR3 length equals 14 residues. Trimming shortened V by 7 bases and J by 4 bases, and 13 bases separated the two germline ends. CDR3 loop: CASKGGETTGELFF. DNA of the CDR3: TGTGCCAGTAAAGGGGGGGAGACCACCGGGGAGCTGTTTTTT.

J is TRBJ1-1 and V is TRBV30, with 8 nucleotides matching TRBD1. The CDR3 runs to 16 residues. Trimming at V came to 2 bases and at J to 4 bases, leaving 12 bases not matched to a gene. Germline V gene lookup returns CDR1 GTSNPN and CDR2 SVGIG (reference sequence). This chain's CDR3 is CAWSSQAGGRFTEAFF. For the CDR3, the DNA is TGTGCCTGGAGTTCTCAGGCAGGGGGCAGATTCACTGAAGCTTTCTTT.

V gene TRBV5-5 combines with J gene TRBJ1-5; tentative D call: TRBD1 (5 bases). Germline assignment: CDR1 SGHKS and CDR2 YYEKEE (reference sequence). The V and J ends lost 4 bases and 4 bases respectively, with 15 bases between them. This CDR3 spans 15 amino acids. Here the CDR3 reads CASSPTADRNQPQHF. The CDR3 DNA sequence: TGTGCCAGCAGCCCTACTGCCGACAGAAATCAGCCCCAGCATTTT.

This clone has just a few counts. This sequence joins TRBV9 and TRBJ2-2, with D possibly TRBD1 on 5 matching bases. Germline V gene sequence: CDR1 SGDLS, CDR2 YYNGEE. V shed 6 bases and J shed 1 base, with 10 bases lying between them. The CDR3 length is 14 residues. DNA for the CDR3: TGTGCCAGCAAGGGGCATGAGAACACCGGGGAGCTGTTTTTT. As protein: CASKGHENTGELFF.

The chain links TRBV30 to TRBJ2-1; 10 nucleotides match TRBD2. This CDR3 is 14 amino acids long. Germline V lookup: CDR1 GTSNPN, CDR2 SVGIG (reference sequence). Trimming removed 2 bases from V and 9 bases from J; junction bases left unmatched: 7. For the CDR3, the DNA is TGTGCCTGGAGTCAGCTAGCGGGAGTCGGTGAGCAGTTCTTC. Protein product: CAWSQLAGVGEQFF.

The chain couples TRBV6-1 to TRBJ2-7; tentatively, D is TRBD2 (7 bases). The CDR3 has 16 residues. Looked up from germline, CDR1 is MNHNS and CDR2 is SASEGT. V was pared by 0 bases and J by 3 bases, with 15 bases between. In nucleotides, the CDR3 is TGTGCCAGCAGTGAAGCGGTTGGGGGGGCGGACTACGAGCAGTACTTC. Translated: CASSEAVGGADYEQYF.

V is TRBV28 and J is TRBJ2-2; 7 bases agree with TRBD1. After removal of 6 bases from V and 2 bases from J, the junction contained 6 bases not matched to a gene. The CDR3 is 15 residues long. The germline V gene encodes CDR1 MDHEN and CDR2 SYDVKM. For the CDR3, the DNA is TGTGCCAGCAGGACAGGGAGCAGTAACACCGGGGAGCTGTTTTTT. It encodes CASRTGSSNTGELFF.

The chain is built from TRBV18 and TRBJ1-1; a possible D gene is TRBD1 (6 bases). The CDR3 spans 13 residues. V lost 10 bases and J 0 bases, leaving 12 bases between the germline ends. CDR1 is KGHSH and CDR2 is LQKENI in the germline V gene. In nucleotides, the CDR3 is TGTGCCACCCGGGGGGGCATGAACACTGAAGCTTTCTTT. It codes for CATRGGMNTEAFF.

The chain combines TRBV28 with TRBJ1-3, with a possible D match to TRBD1 (5 bases). CDR3 length: 16 amino acids. The germline CDR1 and CDR2 sequences are MDHEN and SYDVKM. The V and J ends lost 0 bases and 0 bases respectively, with 9 bases between them. The CDR3 DNA sequence: TGTGCCAGCAGTTTATGGGGGGGAAGCTCTGGAAACACCATATATTTT. Translating it yields CASSLWGGSSGNTIYF.

This clone was recorded only once. The chain employs TRBV6-5 and TRBJ2-2; 10 nucleotides align to TRBD1. Trimming at V came to 8 bases and at J to 5 bases, leaving 8 bases not matched to a gene. This CDR3 has 15 residues. Germline V CDR1 and CDR2: MNHEY, SVGAGI. This chain's CDR3 is CASGKTGGATGELFF. CDR3 sequence (DNA): TGTGCCAGCGGGAAGACAGGGGGCGCAACCGGGGAGCTGTTTTTT.

This chain links TRBV6-5 with TRBJ2-7; no clear D gene. Per the germline V gene, CDR1 is MNHEY and CDR2 is SVGAGI. CDR3 length: 16 amino acids. Trimming took 4 bases from V and 0 from J, leaving 16 bases between them. The CDR3 here is CASSFDTLPGSYEQYF. CDR3 sequence (DNA): TGTGCCAGCAGTTTCGATACGCTTCCGGGCTCCTACGAGCAGTACTTC.

The CDR3 coding sequence is TGTGCCAGCAGTTACGAGGTTACCAGCTATGGCTACACCTTC. This sequence encodes CASSYEVTSYGYTF. This chain joins TRBV6-5 and TRBJ1-2; D gene ambiguous. V was shortened by 2 bases and J by 4 bases, with 11 bases between the two germline ends. The germline V gene has CDR1 MNHEY and CDR2 SVGAGI. CDR3 length: 14 amino acids.

This CDR3 reads CASSPSSFNTEAFF. As DNA, the CDR3 is TGCGCCAGCAGTCCTTCGAGTTTTAACACTGAAGCTTTCTTT. The V and J genes are TRBV10-1 and TRBJ1-1; D is unclear. Trimming left V 5 bases short and J 2 bases short, with 12 bases between. The CDR3 is 14 residues long. The germline CDR1 and CDR2 sequences are WNHNN and SYGVQD (reference sequence).